These 31 T cell receptor beta chains came from one sample sequenced in a study of cytomegalovirus exposure and HLA in healthy donors. The PCR had 60 Vbeta and 13 Jbeta primers. Sequencing used immunoSEQ multiplex PCR; TCRdb keeps in-frame clones, though not all of them. Of about 130,000 clones detected, 80% appear once; the ten largest clones hold about 4%. The material sequenced was PBMCs. These TCRs come from a middle-aged woman in good health and CMV-seronegative.

V gene TRBV6-5 combines with J gene TRBJ1-1; D is unresolved. Germline values: CDR1 MNHEY, CDR2 SVGAGI. V dropped 2 bases and J dropped 2 bases, with 12 bases sitting between them. The CDR3 extends over 15 amino acids. The CDR3 spells CASSYTTIGNTEAFF. The CDR3 nucleotides are TGTGCCAGCAGTTACACGACAATCGGAAACACTGAAGCTTTCTTT.

The rearrangement joins TRBV5-6 to TRBJ1-6; D is ambiguous. Per germline, CDR1 SGHDT and CDR2 YYEEEE. The CDR3 extends over 17 amino acids. Trimming removed 0 bases at V and 0 bases at J, with 10 bases between. The CDR3 nucleotides read TGTGCCAGCAGCTTGGGGAGGTTGAGCTCCTATAATTCACCCCTCCACTTT. Translating it yields CASSLGRLSSYNSPLHF.

For this clone: The DNA is omitted, as the CDR3 cannot be located on it reliably, and the CDR3 follows TCRdb's listing. The chain employs TRBV5-6 and TRBJ1-2; no check of the table's D call, TRBD1, against the DNA was made. In germline, CDR1 is SGHDT, CDR2 YYEEEE. The CDR3 has 15 amino acids, counting both end residues. CDR3 residues: CASSFGTGAGEGYPF.

In regard to this clone: Compared with germline, one end of the junction differs, possibly owing to a read error. This chain joins TRBV7-9 and TRBJ2-7; no reliable D call. This CDR3 comprises 16 residues. Germline V gene data show CDR1 as SEHNR and CDR2 as FQNEAQ (reference sequence). CDR3 sequence (DNA): TGTTCCAGCAGCTCCCTCCGGTCCGACAAATCCTACGAGCAGTACTTC. It specifies CSSSSLRSDKSYEQYF.

The chain couples TRBV6-5 to TRBJ1-5, with 10 bases fitting TRBD1. Germline V lookup: CDR1 MNHEY, CDR2 SVGAGI. This CDR3 has 15 residues. The V and J ends lost 4 bases and 7 bases, in that order; junction bases with no gene match: 7. CDR3 DNA sequence: TGTGCCAGCAGTTCCGGGGACAGGGGAGGCCAGCCCCAGCATTTT. Its protein is CASSSGDRGGQPQHF.

This chain connects TRBV28 to TRBJ2-5; D is unclear. The J call is in doubt because the DNA end fits TRBJ2-7 better. The CDR3 length is 10 residues. From germline, CDR1 is MDHEN and CDR2 SYDVKM. The chain's CDR3 is CASSIYEQYF. The CDR3 bases are TGTGCCAGCAGTATCTACGAGCAGTACTTC.

This chain connects TRBV4-2 to TRBJ1-2; D gene unclear. The CDR3 length is 16 residues. Germline V gives CDR1 LGHNA, CDR2 YNFKEQ. Trimming stripped 0 bases from V and 4 bases from J, with 15 bases between. The CDR3 is CASSQDRQAFVYGYTF. The DNA for the CDR3 is TGTGCCAGCAGCCAAGATCGTCAGGCATTTGTCTATGGCTACACCTTC.

This rearrangement joins TRBV6-1 to TRBJ2-7; perhaps TRBD2 as D (5 bases). The CDR3 consists of 17 residues. Per the germline V gene, CDR1 is MNHNS and CDR2 is SASEGT. The ends were cut back, 2 bases at V and 5 bases at J, with 22 bases in the middle. This chain's CDR3 is CASSEPLIFERANEQYF. DNA for the CDR3: TGTGCCAGCAGTGAACCCTTGATATTTGAGAGGGCGAACGAGCAGTACTTC.

This chain uses TRBV6-1 with TRBJ2-7; 10 nucleotides line up with TRBD1. Germline V gene sequence: CDR1 MNHNS, CDR2 SASEGT. V dropped 5 bases and J dropped 6; count of bases not matched to a gene: 7. The CDR3 contains 14 residues. The CDR3 DNA sequence: TGTGCCAGCAGTCTTGACAGGGGGCCCCCCGAGCAGTACTTC. It is translated as CASSLDRGPPEQYF.

In its sample, this clone was seen once. The chain recombines TRBV28 with TRBJ2-7, with TRBD2 matching over 8 bases. Germline-derived CDR1 and CDR2 are MDHEN and SYDVKM. After removal of 5 bases from V and 0 bases from J, the junction contained 6 bases not matched to a gene. The CDR3 runs 15 residues. CDR3 nucleotide sequence: TGTGCCAGCAGTGAAGCCGGGACTAGCTCCTACGAGCAGTACTTC. As protein: CASSEAGTSSYEQYF. Filled out from reference TRBV28 and TRBJ2-7, the complete variable domain reads DVKVTQSSRYLVKRTGEKVFLECVQDMDHENMFWYRQDPGLGLRLIYFSYDVKMKEKGDIPEGYSVSREKKERFSLILESASTNQTSMYLCASSEAGTSSYEQYFGPGTRLTVT.

This clone has only one observation. V is TRBV28 and J is TRBJ1-2, with no clear D. Germline assignment: CDR1 MDHEN and CDR2 SYDVKM. The CDR3 is made up of 11 amino acids. V gave up 3 bases and J gave up 5 bases, with 4 bases separating them. The CDR3 sequence: CASSLRYGYTF. The CDR3 DNA reads TGTGCCAGCAGTTTGCGGTATGGCTACACCTTC.

The chain combines TRBV18 with TRBJ2-5; no clear D gene. The CDR3 extends over 13 amino acids. V lost 2 bases and J lost 4, with 8 bases in between. Germline-derived CDR1 and CDR2 are KGHSH and LQKENI. CDR3 sequence: CASSPSGRETQYF. DNA for the CDR3: TGTGCCAGCTCACCATCTGGCAGAGAGACCCAGTACTTC. The variable domain in full, completed from reference TRBV18 and TRBJ2-5, reads NAGVMQNPRHLVRRRGQEARLRCSPMKGHSHVYWYRQLPEEGLKFMVYLQKENIIDESGMPKERFSAEFPKEGPSILRIQQVVRGDSAAYFCASSPSGRETQYFGPGTRLLVL.

This chain joins TRBV19 and TRBJ1-5; the match to TRBD1 covers 7 bases. Trimming cost V 2 bases and J 2 bases; bases outside gene matches: 9. Germline V gene sequence: CDR1 LNHDA, CDR2 SQIVND (reference sequence). The CDR3 contains 17 residues. The CDR3 bases are TGTGCCAGTAGTATAATACAGGGGAAAAGTCGCAATCAGCCCCAGCATTTT. Translating it yields CASSIIQGKSRNQPQHF. The whole variable domain, filled in from reference TRBV19 and TRBJ1-5, reads DGGITQSPKYLFRKEGQNVTLSCEQNLNHDAMYWYRQDPGQGLRLIYYSQIVNDFQKGDIAEGYSVSREKKESFPLTVTSAQKNPTAFYLCASSIIQGKSRNQPQHFGDGTRLSIL.

This chain joins TRBV4-2 and TRBJ1-1; no clear D. This CDR3 has 15 amino acids. The germline CDR1 and CDR2 sequences are LGHNA and YNFKEQ. Trimming removed 0 bases at V and 2 bases at J, with 10 bases between. CDR3 nucleotides: TGTGCCAGCAGCCAAGATTGGCAGTTAAACACTGAAGCTTTCTTT. It is translated as CASSQDWQLNTEAFF.

The rearrangement uses TRBV7-9 and TRBJ2-7, with TRBD2 as a possible D gene (6 bases). Germline V gene lookup returns CDR1 SEHNR and CDR2 FQNEAQ (reference sequence). V lost 1 base and J lost 7, with 14 bases in between. The CDR3 sequence is 14 residues long. CDR3 residues: CASSLVGTAGEQYF. In DNA form, the CDR3 reads TGTGCCAGCAGCTTAGTCGGGACGGCGGGGGAGCAGTACTTC.

The chain couples TRBV27 to TRBJ2-7; D is possibly TRBD1 (6 bases). V was trimmed by 6 bases and J by 5 bases, leaving 11 bases between them. The length of the CDR3 is 12 residues. CDR1 MNHEY and CDR2 SMNVEV come from the germline V gene (reference sequence). The CDR3 DNA reads TGTGCCAGCAGGGGGGCAGCGGACGAGCAGTACTTC. Its protein product is CASRGAADEQYF.

The gene calls are TRBV9 and TRBJ2-7, with 8 bases lining up with TRBD1. V lost 3 bases and J lost 7; bases outside the gene matches: 6. The CDR3 contains 13 residues. Germline V CDR1 and CDR2: SGDLS, YYNGEE. This CDR3 is CASSAGQGGEQYF. In DNA form, the CDR3 reads TGTGCCAGCAGCGCCGGACAGGGAGGTGAGCAGTACTTC.

V and J are TRBV28 and TRBJ1-3, with D tentatively TRBD1 (5 bases). The ends were cut back, 10 bases at V and 0 bases at J, with 7 bases in the middle. CDR1 MDHEN and CDR2 SYDVKM come from the germline V gene. This CDR3 comprises 12 residues. CDR3 sequence: CATQGSGNTIYF. The DNA of the CDR3 is TGTGCCACCCAGGGCTCTGGAAACACCATATATTTT. Full variable domain (remainder filled in from reference TRBV28 and TRBJ1-3): DVKVTQSSRYLVKRTGEKVFLECVQDMDHENMFWYRQDPGLGLRLIYFSYDVKMKEKGDIPEGYSVSREKKERFSLILESASTNQTSMYLCATQGSGNTIYFGEGSWLTVV.

The chain couples TRBV14 to TRBJ2-3; TRBD2 might be the D (6 bases). With 0 bases removed from V and 3 bases from J, the gap between germline ends came to 13 bases. The CDR3 runs 16 residues. CDR1 and CDR2 (germline): SGHDN, FVKESK. As DNA, the CDR3 is TGTGCCAGCAGCCAAGAGGGCTGGGGGGTGACAGATACGCAGTATTTT. It translates to CASSQEGWGVTDTQYF.

The CDR3 nucleotides read TGTGCCAGCAGCTCGGGAGTCTTTAAGAACACTGAAGCTTTCTTT. It yields the protein CASSSGVFKNTEAFF. V usage is TRBV7-2 and J usage is TRBJ1-1; the D is unclear. The germline V gene has CDR1 SGHTA and CDR2 FQGNSA. CDR3 size: 15 residues. Trimming cost V 4 bases and J 1 base, with 13 bases left between them.

The chain is built from TRBV6-1 and TRBJ2-7; D remains ambiguous. Trimming removed 1 base from V and 1 base from J, with 8 bases in between. CDR3 length equals 14 residues. Germline lookup yields CDR1 MNHNS and CDR2 SASEGT. CDR3 in amino acids: CASSEGPVSYEQYF. Here the CDR3 DNA reads TGTGCCAGCAGTGAAGGGCCCGTTTCCTACGAGCAGTACTTC.

This chain connects TRBV27 to TRBJ1-6; D possibly corresponds to TRBD1 (5 bases). This CDR3 is 13 amino acids long. In germline, CDR1 is MNHEY, CDR2 SMNVEV (reference sequence). The V end was cut by 6 bases, the J end by 4 bases, with 7 bases between. The CDR3 coding sequence is TGTGCCAGCAGGACAGCGTATAATTCACCCCTCCACTTT. Translating it yields CASRTAYNSPLHF.

The V and J genes are TRBV19 and TRBJ1-2; unclear D gene. Germline assignment: CDR1 LNHDA and CDR2 SQIVND (reference sequence). CDR3 size: 15 residues. The ends were cut back, 5 bases at V and 10 bases at J, with 23 bases in the middle. The CDR3 region has the DNA TGTGCCAGTAGTCCTTCGACGGCCATCCGGGGTCCCTACACCTTC. Translation: CASSPSTAIRGPYTF. The variable domain in full, completed from reference TRBV19 and TRBJ1-2, reads DGGITQSPKYLFRKEGQNVTLSCEQNLNHDAMYWYRQDPGQGLRLIYYSQIVNDFQKGDIAEGYSVSREKKESFPLTVTSAQKNPTAFYLCASSPSTAIRGPYTFGSGTRLTVV.

The CDR3 is CASSKVTSVNQPQHF. The CDR3, as DNA: TGTGCCAGCAGCAAAGTCACTTCCGTCAATCAGCCCCAGCATTTT. J is TRBJ1-5 and V is TRBV21-1. TRBV21-1 represents a pseudogene. The CDR3 has 15 amino acids.

The chain employs TRBV5-6 and TRBJ1-6; TRBD1 aligns across 8 bases. V was pared by 0 bases and J by 8 bases, with 4 bases of the junction left unmatched. The CDR3 consists of 15 residues. Germline V gene sequence: CDR1 SGHDT, CDR2 YYEEEE. The CDR3 DNA sequence: TGTGCCAGCAGCTTGGGGACAGGGAGTGATTCACCCCTCCACTTT. Translated: CASSLGTGSDSPLHF.

There are a few counts of this clone. The DNA of the CDR3 is TGTGCCAGCAGCCACTCCAGGAAAACCAAAGAGACCCAGTACTTC. Encoded protein: CASSHSRKTKETQYF. The chain employs TRBV28 and TRBJ2-5; D unresolved. The germline V and J ends were trimmed by 6 bases and 3 bases, with 17 bases remaining between them. Germline V lookup: CDR1 MDHEN, CDR2 SYDVKM. This CDR3 comprises 15 residues.

Only one count was recorded for this clone. The CDR3 DNA follows: TGTGCCAGCAGAGACACAGGTGCAACTAATGAAAAACTGTTTTTT. Amino acids: CASRDTGATNEKLFF. The chain joins TRBV6-1 to TRBJ1-4, with D maybe TRBD1 (5 bases). Trimming left V 6 bases short and J 0 bases short, with 11 bases between. This CDR3 region has 15 residues. CDR1 is MNHNS, CDR2 SASEGT, per germline.

The chain has TRBV7-9 and TRBJ2-5; 10 nucleotides agree with TRBD1. This CDR3 has 14 amino acids. CDR1 is SEHNR and CDR2 is FQNEAQ in the germline V gene (reference sequence). The junction had 7 bases not matched to a gene; V was cut back by 5 bases and J by 7 bases. Written as DNA, the CDR3 is TGTGCCAGCAGCCTGGGACAGGGGACCGGGACCCAGTACTTC. It encodes CASSLGQGTGTQYF.

The chain recombines TRBV7-2 with TRBJ1-5; D possibly corresponds to TRBD1 (5 bases). This CDR3 contains 15 residues. Germline CDR1 and CDR2: SGHTA and FQGNSA. Trimming stripped 3 bases from V and 6 bases from J, with 15 bases between. The CDR3 DNA sequence: TGTGCCAGCAGCTTTTCAGGGTTTTGGGGTCAGCCCCAGCATTTT. Encoded protein: CASSFSGFWGQPQHF.

V and J are TRBV7-2 and TRBJ1-5; tentatively, D is TRBD1 (5 bases). Germline V CDR1 and CDR2: SGHTA, FQGNSA. The CDR3 has 13 residues. V was cut by 6 bases and J by 11 bases, with 17 bases left in between. The CDR3 region is CASSSTGAPAQHF. CDR3 bases: TGTGCCAGCAGTTCTACAGGCGCCCCAGCCCAGCATTTT.

This clone was recorded a few times. The rearrangement joins TRBV6-1 to TRBJ1-1; possible D gene TRBD1, 5 bases. This CDR3 is built from 14 residues. Trimming removed 4 bases at V and 4 bases at J, with 13 bases between. In germline, CDR1 is MNHNS, CDR2 SASEGT. The CDR3 DNA is TGTGCCAGCAGTGGCAGGGTTACGGGCACTGAAGCTTTCTTT. Translating it yields CASSGRVTGTEAFF.